The 9 T cell receptor beta chains below were found in one sample sequenced in a study of cytomegalovirus exposure and HLA in healthy donors. PCR was performed using 60 Vbeta and 13 Jbeta primers. Profiled with immunoSEQ multiplex PCR; TCRdb holds only in-frame clones, not every one. The table has roughly 290,000 clones, approximately 90% seen once; the top ten hold about 2%. Sequenced input: PBMCs. The receptors here all came from a woman aged 18 to 35 in good health and CMV-seronegative.

The chain has TRBV5-1 and TRBJ2-3, with 7 nucleotides matching TRBD2. Germline CDR1 SGHRS, CDR2 YFSETQ. V dropped 0 bases and J dropped 3; count of bases not matched to a gene: 4. The length of the CDR3 is 15 residues. DNA for the CDR3: TGCGCCAGCAGCTTGGGGCTAGCGGAGACAGATACGCAGTATTTT. Translating gives CASSLGLAETDTQYF. Full variable domain (outside the CDR3, taken from reference TRBV5-1 and TRBJ2-3): KAGVTQTPRYLIKTRGQQVTLSCSPISGHRSVSWYQQTPGQGLQFLFEYFSETQRNKGNFPGRFSGRQFSNSRSEMNVSTLELGDSALYLCASSLGLAETDTQYFGPGTRLTVL.

V usage is TRBV15 and J usage is TRBJ2-7; TRBD2 matches at 8 bases. The CDR3 length is 16 residues. The J segment lost 1 base and the V segment lost 1 base, leaving 6 bases of the junction unmatched. Germline V gives CDR1 LNHNV, CDR2 YYDKDF (reference sequence). The CDR3 reads CATSRGGGGRSYEQYF. The CDR3 nucleotides read TGTGCCACCAGCAGAGGGGGCGGGGGGCGTTCCTACGAGCAGTACTTC.

This chain links TRBV11-2 with TRBJ1-1; D gene ambiguous. The CDR3 sequence is 16 residues long. Between the trimmed V and J ends, which lost 2 bases and 0 bases, there was a span of 13 bases. Germline V gene lookup returns CDR1 SGHAT and CDR2 FQNNGV. DNA of the CDR3: TGTGCCAGCAGCTTATTCCGGTACCCCATGAACACTGAAGCTTTCTTT. Translation gives CASSLFRYPMNTEAFF.

Comment on this clone: The identical CDR3 is also encoded by other nucleotide sequences in the sample. The chain recombines TRBV18 with TRBJ1-5, with TRBD1 matching over 7 bases. Unmatched junction bases numbered 2, after V lost 6 bases and J lost 0 bases. The CDR3 extends over 14 amino acids. Germline CDR1 reads KGHSH; CDR2 reads LQKENI. The DNA for the CDR3 is TGTGCCAGCTCTGGACAGGATAGCAATCAGCCCCAGCATTTT. Translating gives CASSGQDSNQPQHF. Complete variable domain (other parts from reference TRBV18 and TRBJ1-5): NAGVMQNPRHLVRRRGQEARLRCSPMKGHSHVYWYRQLPEEGLKFMVYLQKENIIDESGMPKERFSAEFPKEGPSILRIQQVVRGDSAAYFCASSGQDSNQPQHFGDGTRLSIL.

In DNA, the CDR3 is TGTGCCAGCAGCGCTATTCCCGGGGGGAAGAACACTGAAGCTTTCTTT. It specifies CASSAIPGGKNTEAFF. This sequence joins TRBV9 and TRBJ1-1; the D gene is possibly TRBD1 (5 bases). The CDR3 loop spans 16 amino acids. Germline lookup yields CDR1 SGDLS and CDR2 YYNGEE. V was clipped by 3 bases and J by 1 base, with 16 bases between them.

This clone appeared a single time. The V call is TRBV21-1, the J call TRBJ2-3; TRBD2 is the table's D call and was not checked against the DNA. TRBV21-1 is a pseudogene. The CDR3 runs 17 residues. DNA for the CDR3: TGTGCCAGCAGCAAAGGTCGGCAGCGGGGGGACACAGATACGCAGTATTTT. Protein: CASSKGRQRGDTDTQYF.

CDR3 DNA: TGTGCCAGCAGCTCCCCAGGATACCTTAGCTCCTACAATGAGCAGTTCTTC. Residues: CASSSPGYLSSYNEQFF. This rearrangement joins TRBV11-3 to TRBJ2-1; the D is unclear. V lost 4 bases to trimming and J lost 0 bases, with 16 bases between them. CDR3 length equals 17 residues. Germline CDR1 SGHNT, CDR2 YENEEA. The variable domain in full, with the rest retrieved from reference TRBV11-3 and TRBJ2-1, is EAGVVQSPRYKIIEKKQPVAFWCNPISGHNTLYWYLQNLGQGPELLIRYENEEAVDDSQLPKDRFSAERLKGVDSTLKIQPAELGDSAVYLCASSSPGYLSSYNEQFFGPGTRLTVL.

This rearrangement joins TRBV7-8 to TRBJ1-5; the D gene is possibly TRBD1 (6 bases). The V end lost 1 base, the J end lost 5 bases, and 15 bases lay between the germline ends. The CDR3 consists of 16 residues. The V gene's germline CDR1 is SGHVS and CDR2 FQNEAQ. The CDR3 here is CASSLVWDIVYQPQHF. The CDR3 bases are TGTGCCAGCAGCTTAGTCTGGGACATCGTATATCAGCCCCAGCATTTT.

This rearrangement joins TRBV7-2 to TRBJ2-1; 10 bases are shared with TRBD1. V was clipped by 3 bases and J by 2 bases; unmatched bases: 1. This CDR3 region has 15 residues. The germline CDR1 and CDR2 sequences are SGHTA and FQGNSA. The chain's CDR3 is CASSFGTGAYNEQFF. Written as DNA, the CDR3 is TGTGCCAGCAGCTTTGGGACAGGGGCCTACAATGAGCAGTTCTTC.